A selection of T cell receptor beta chains follows, all from one sample in a study of OX40 agonist ivuxolimab in advanced cancers. Repertoires were generated with immunoSEQ multiplex PCR, while TCRdb's copy carries only in-frame clones and drops some. The sample contains fewer than 70,000 clones, roughly 90% of which appear only once. The sample here was CD4+ or CD8+ T cells sorted from blood, taken in a trial of the OX40 agonist ivuxolimab. Source of these receptors: an adult with an advanced solid tumor such as melanoma, head and neck, liver or kidney cancer. Both conserved end residues are trimmed from each CDR3. Each record gives: V gene, J gene, CDR3 protein.

>TRBV28|TRBJ1-2
ASSYLEQYYGYT
>TRBV28|TRBJ1-3
ASSPGRRNTIY
>TRBV6-5|TRBJ1-1
ASSSTGSTEAF
>TRBV10-3|TRBJ1-4
AISGTGSANEKLF
>TRBV29-1|TRBJ1-4
SVQQGANEKLF
>TRBV7-9|TRBJ2-3
ASSFGQGKDTQY
>TRBV29-1|TRBJ2-1
SVVPQPYNEQF
>TRBV6-1|NA
ASSDVAGVVEQY
>TRBV5-1|TRBJ1-3
ASSEGQGYSSGNTIY
>TRBV27|TRBJ1-5
ASSLDLGESNQPQH
>TRBV11-2|TRBJ2-7
ASSLGGQEEDEQY
>TRBV7-9|TRBJ2-6
ASSPEGSGANVLT
>TRBV7-7|TRBJ2-3
ASSPVGTDTQY
>TRBV6-5|TRBJ2-6
ATWTVGANVLT
>TRBV6-6|TRBJ1-1
ASSYDRGKNTEAF
>TRBV9|TRBJ2-2
ASNWAREYTGELF
>TRBV4-1|TRBJ1-2
ASSPESGARYGYT
>TRBV9|TRBJ2-2
ASSVERFWNTGELF
>TRBV19|TRBJ1-5
ASGPGDYSNQPQH
>TRBV15|TRBJ2-1
ATSAPAGSAPYNEQF
>TRBV4-2|TRBJ2-1
ASSQATSGSYNEQF
>TRBV28|TRBJ2-7
ASSFPLLRGTGGFYEQY
>TRBV28|TRBJ2-1
ASSLWSHSRDEQF
>TRBV7-8|TRBJ2-1
ASIRLSYNEQF
>TRBV28|TRBJ2-1
ASNRGNYNEQF
>TRBV5-6|TRBJ2-7
ASSLRGTTSEQY
>TRBV4-1|TRBJ1-5
ASSRTEGGGGNQPQH
>TRBV9|TRBJ2-7
ASSPQGQVVSYEQY
>TRBV2|TRBJ2-2
ASKDSANTGELF
>TRBV9|TRBJ2-1
ASSARTSGSGRSYNEQF